The rows below give T cell receptor beta chains drawn from one sample of a study of T cell responses to AZD1222 COVID-19 vaccine. The protocol was immunoSEQ multiplex PCR, while the TCRdb copy is restricted to in-frame clones and leaves out a portion. The sample contains about 170,000 clones, about nine tenths of which appear only once. This specimen consisted of peripheral blood, obtained on day 0 of AZD1222 vaccination. The receptor set was obtained from an adult in good health. Each CDR3 is given with its conserved first and last residue. D genes are given only for firm matches. Size is stated for part of the rows, as once, few or many counts, or as a class when the clone is expanded.

TRBV19	TRBD2	TRBJ2-1	NA	CASIRSSGTYNEQFF	TGTGCCAGTATTCGATCTAGCGGGACGTACAATGAGCAGTTCTTC
TRBV15	NA	TRBJ1-2	NA	CATSRQGANYGYTF	TGTGCCACCAGCAGACAGGGCGCTAACTATGGCTACACCTTC
TRBV18	TRBD1	TRBJ2-1	NA	CASSPPGQGNEQFF	TGTGCCAGCTCACCACCGGGACAGGGTAATGAGCAGTTCTTC
TRBV4-1	NA	TRBJ2-7	NA	CASSQGRRADYEQYF	TGCGCCAGCAGCCAAGGCCGGAGGGCGGATTACGAGCAGTACTTC
TRBV29-1	NA	TRBJ2-2	NA	CSVGGFFSNTGELFF	TGCAGCGTTGGTGGGTTTTTTTCGAACACCGGGGAGCTGTTTTTT
TRBV11-3	TRBD1	TRBJ2-3	NA	CASSPGTGLTDTQYF	TGTGCCAGCAGCCCCGGGACAGGGTTAACAGATACGCAGTATTTT
TRBV6-5	NA	TRBJ1-2	NA	CASSQGLYGYTF	TGTGCCAGCAGTCAGGGGCTCTATGGCTACACCTTC
TRBV18	NA	TRBJ2-3	NA	CASSPRGGYGTDTQYF	TGTGCCAGCTCACCACGAGGCGGGTATGGCACAGATACGCAGTATTTT
TRBV27	NA	TRBJ2-1	NA	CASMGRGISEQFF	TGTGCCAGCATGGGCCGGGGTATCTCTGAGCAGTTCTTC
TRBV11-2	NA	TRBJ1-2	NA	CASSLGLQSNYGYTF	TGTGCCAGCAGCTTAGGTTTACAGTCTAACTATGGCTACACCTTC
TRBV10-3	TRBD1	TRBJ2-3	few	CAISRGQGMGTDTQYF	TGTGCCATCAGCCGAGGACAGGGTATGGGCACAGATACGCAGTATTTT
TRBV7-3	TRBD1	TRBJ2-7	few	CASSFTGADEQYF	TGTGCCAGCAGCTTTACAGGGGCCGACGAGCAGTACTTC
TRBV6-5	NA	TRBJ2-2	NA	CASSLAALGTGELFF	TGTGCCAGCAGCCTGGCGGCACTAGGGACCGGGGAGCTGTTTTTT
TRBV29-1	TRBD1	TRBJ1-2	NA	CSVEPIRGRNYGYTF	TGCAGCGTTGAGCCCATCAGGGGGCGGAACTATGGCTACACCTTC
TRBV3-1/TRBV3-2	NA	TRBJ2-6	once	CASSDRDPSFGANVLTF	TGTGCCAGCAGCGACCGGGACCCCAGTTTTGGGGCCAACGTCCTGACTTTC
TRBV3-1/TRBV3-2	NA	TRBJ1-2	NA	CASSSRAGYTF	TGTGCCAGCAGCTCAAGGGCTGGCTACACCTTC
TRBV9	TRBD2	TRBJ2-1	NA	CASSPPLAGRDNEQFF	TGTGCCAGCAGCCCACCTCTAGCGGGGCGGGACAATGAGCAGTTCTTC
TRBV11-2	TRBD2	TRBJ2-3	NA	CASSTSGSYADTQYF	TGTGCCAGCAGCACTAGCGGGAGCTACGCAGATACGCAGTATTTT
TRBV18	NA	TRBJ2-7	NA	CASSPILANYEQYF	TGTGCCAGCTCACCTATTCTGGCGAACTACGAGCAGTACTTC
TRBV7-9	TRBD1	TRBJ1-6	NA	CASSLDRGYNSPLHF	TGTGCCAGCAGCTTGGACAGGGGCTATAATTCACCCCTCCACTTT
TRBV21-1	NA	TRBJ1-3	NA	CASSSRGRSGNTIYF	TGTGCCAGCAGCAGCAGGGGGAGGTCTGGAAACACCATATATTTT
TRBV2	NA	TRBJ1-2	NA	CASSVAGPNYGYTF	TGTGCCAGCAGCGTGGCCGGGCCTAACTATGGCTACACCTTC
TRBV3-1/TRBV3-2	TRBD2	TRBJ2-3	NA	CASSQVKVAGVVDTQYF	TGTGCCAGCAGCCAAGTTAAAGTGGCGGGAGTGGTAGATACGCAGTATTTT
TRBV29-1	TRBD1	TRBJ2-7	NA	CSVASTGESPYEQYF	TGCAGCGTTGCCTCTACAGGGGAATCGCCCTACGAGCAGTACTTC
TRBV19	NA	TRBJ2-3	once	CASSFGRGHRVTDTQYF	TGTGCCAGTAGTTTTGGGAGGGGGCACCGGGTGACAGATACGCAGTATTTT
TRBV11-2	TRBD1	TRBJ1-2	NA	CASSIYRGKNYGYTF	TGTGCCAGCAGCATATACAGGGGCAAAAACTATGGCTACACCTTC
TRBV18	TRBD1	TRBJ1-5	NA	CASSPPRGRGNEQPQHF	TGTGCCAGCTCACCCCCGAGGGGCAGGGGGAATGAACAGCCCCAGCATTTT
TRBV19	NA	TRBJ1-5	few	CASSPGWGGNQPQHF	TGTGCCAGTAGTCCGGGATGGGGGGGGAATCAGCCCCAGCATTTT